The entry below gives a single T cell receptor beta chain sequence along with its context. Its specificity is not known. This sample was taken from a study of T cell responses to AZD1222 COVID-19 vaccine. TCRdb keeps only in-frame clones here, not all; method: immunoSEQ multiplex PCR. Among about 110,000 clones listed, 90% were seen once. Study-wide results and limits: Nearly half of spike-specific TCRs reportedly target variant regions that are unmutated in the B.1.351 and B.1.1.7 variants. Spike-specific TCR breadth and depth both grew after two AZD1222 doses. Clonal diversity may have been underestimated in mostly white British donors.

V gave up 2 bases and J gave up 6 bases, with 20 bases separating them. The CDR3 totals 16 residues. Germline values: CDR1 LGHNA, CDR2 YSLEER. This clonotype originated in an adult who received the AZD1222 COVID-19 vaccine. Source: peripheral blood, taken 28 days after the second AZD1222 dose. The chain recombines TRBV4-3 with TRBJ2-7; D is perhaps TRBD1 (6 bases). CDR3 sequence: CASSQNPSGALGEQYF. CDR3 nucleotide sequence: TGCGCCAGCAGCCAAAACCCATCAGGGGCATTGGGCGAGCAGTACTTC.